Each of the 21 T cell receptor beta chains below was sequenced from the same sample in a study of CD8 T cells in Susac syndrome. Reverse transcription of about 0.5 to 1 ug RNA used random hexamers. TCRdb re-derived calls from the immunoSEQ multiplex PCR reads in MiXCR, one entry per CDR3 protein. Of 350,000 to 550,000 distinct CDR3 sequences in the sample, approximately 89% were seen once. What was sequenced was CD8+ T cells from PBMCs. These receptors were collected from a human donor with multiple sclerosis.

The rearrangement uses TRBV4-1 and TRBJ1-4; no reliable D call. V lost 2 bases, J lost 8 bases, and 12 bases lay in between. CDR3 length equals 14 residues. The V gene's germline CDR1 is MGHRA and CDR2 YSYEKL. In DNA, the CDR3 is TGCGCCAGCAGCCAATCCGGAGCTCGGGAAAAACTGTTTTTT. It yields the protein CASSQSGAREKLFF.

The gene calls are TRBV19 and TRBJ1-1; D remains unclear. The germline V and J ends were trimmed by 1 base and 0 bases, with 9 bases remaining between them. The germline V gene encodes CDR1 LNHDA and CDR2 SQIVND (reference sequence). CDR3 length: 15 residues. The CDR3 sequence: CASSIGAGVNTEAFF. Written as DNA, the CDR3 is TGTGCCAGTAGTATAGGTGCAGGAGTGAACACTGAAGCTTTCTTT.

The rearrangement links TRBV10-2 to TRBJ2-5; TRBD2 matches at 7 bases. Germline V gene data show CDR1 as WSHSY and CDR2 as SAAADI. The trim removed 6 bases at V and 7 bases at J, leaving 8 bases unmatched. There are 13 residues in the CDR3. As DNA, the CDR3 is TGCGCCAGCAGGGAAGGACGGGAGGTGACCCAGTACTTC. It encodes CASREGREVTQYF.

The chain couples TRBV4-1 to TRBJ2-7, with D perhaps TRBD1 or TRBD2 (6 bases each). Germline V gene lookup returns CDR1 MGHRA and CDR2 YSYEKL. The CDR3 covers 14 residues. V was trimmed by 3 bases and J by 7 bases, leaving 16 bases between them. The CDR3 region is CASSHESGAWEQYF. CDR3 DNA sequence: TGCGCCAGCAGCCACGAGTCGGGGGCATGGGAGCAGTACTTC.

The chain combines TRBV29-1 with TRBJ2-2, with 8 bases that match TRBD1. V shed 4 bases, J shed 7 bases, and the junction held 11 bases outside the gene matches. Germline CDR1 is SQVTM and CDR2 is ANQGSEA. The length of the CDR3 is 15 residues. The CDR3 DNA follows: TGCAGCGTTGGAGGATCGACAGGGGTGAACGGGGAGCTGTTTTTT. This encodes CSVGGSTGVNGELFF.

CDR3 nucleotide sequence: TGTGCCAGTAGCGGTGCGGGAGTCAAGTACGAGCAGTACTTC. It encodes CASSGAGVKYEQYF. The J gene is TRBJ2-7, the V gene TRBV19; 7 positions agree with TRBD2. CDR1 is LNHDA and CDR2 is SQIVND in the germline V gene (reference sequence). This CDR3 is built from 14 residues. The ends lost 6 bases at V and 4 bases at J; junction bases unmatched: 9. Full variable domain (remainder filled in from reference TRBV19 and TRBJ2-7): DGGITQSPKYLFRKEGQNVTLSCEQNLNHDAMYWYRQDPGQGLRLIYYSQIVNDFQKGDIAEGYSVSREKKESFPLTVTSAQKNPTAFYLCASSGAGVKYEQYFGPGTRLTVT.

CDR3 loop: CASSLEGSASPSGYGYTF. The CDR3 DNA follows: TGCGCCAGCAGCTTGGAAGGGTCGGCCTCACCGAGCGGCTATGGCTACACCTTC. The V gene is TRBV5-1, the J gene TRBJ1-2; D unclear. Germline loops: CDR1 SGHRS, CDR2 YFSETQ. V was trimmed by 0 bases and J by 4 bases, leaving 22 bases between them. The CDR3 covers 18 residues.

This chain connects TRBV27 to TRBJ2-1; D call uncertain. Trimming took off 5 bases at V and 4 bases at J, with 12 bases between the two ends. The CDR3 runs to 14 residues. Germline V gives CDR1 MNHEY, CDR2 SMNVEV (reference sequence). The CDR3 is CASSPLGQYNEQFF. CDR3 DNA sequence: TGTGCCAGCAGTCCCTTAGGGCAGTACAATGAGCAGTTCTTC.

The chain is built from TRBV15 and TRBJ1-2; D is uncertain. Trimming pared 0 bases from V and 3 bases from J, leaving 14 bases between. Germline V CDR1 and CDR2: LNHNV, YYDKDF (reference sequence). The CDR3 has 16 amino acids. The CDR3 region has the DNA TGTGCCACCAGCAGAGAGGCAGCCCCGGGATACTATGGCTACACCTTC. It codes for CATSREAAPGYYGYTF.

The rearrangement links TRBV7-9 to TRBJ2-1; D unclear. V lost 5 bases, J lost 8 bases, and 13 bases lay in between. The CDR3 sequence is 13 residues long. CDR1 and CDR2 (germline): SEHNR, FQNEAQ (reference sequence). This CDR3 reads CASSLNDPDEQFF. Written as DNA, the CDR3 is TGTGCCAGCAGCCTCAACGACCCCGATGAGCAGTTCTTC.

The CDR3 spells CASSFGEREGYNEQFF. The CDR3 DNA follows: TGTGCCAGCAGTTTTGGGGAGCGGGAGGGCTACAATGAGCAGTTCTTC. The chain links TRBV12-3 or TRBV12-4 to TRBJ2-1, with 10 bases aligning to TRBD2. This CDR3 comprises 16 residues. The V and J ends lost 3 bases and 3 bases, in that order; junction bases with no gene match: 5.

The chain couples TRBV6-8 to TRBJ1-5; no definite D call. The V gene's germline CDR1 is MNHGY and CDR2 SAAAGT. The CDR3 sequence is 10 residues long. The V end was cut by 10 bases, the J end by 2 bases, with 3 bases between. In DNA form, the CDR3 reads TGTGCCATTTGCAATCAGCCCCAGCATTTT. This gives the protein CAICNQPQHF.

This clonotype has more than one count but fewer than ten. CDR3 nucleotides: TGTGCCAGCAGTTTAGGACGCCAAGAGACCCAGTACTTC. Translating it yields CASSLGRQETQYF. This chain links TRBV27 with TRBJ2-5; D not resolved. This CDR3 spans 13 amino acids. The V gene lost 2 bases and the J gene lost 1 base, with 5 bases spanning the gap. Germline V CDR1 and CDR2: MNHEY, SMNVEV (reference sequence).

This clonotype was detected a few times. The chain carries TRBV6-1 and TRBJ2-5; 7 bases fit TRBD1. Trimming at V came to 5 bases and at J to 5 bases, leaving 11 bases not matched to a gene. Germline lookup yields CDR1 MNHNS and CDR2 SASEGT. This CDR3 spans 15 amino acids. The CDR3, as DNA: TGTGCCAGCAGTAATGACAGGGTAGATTGGGAGACCCAGTACTTC. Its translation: CASSNDRVDWETQYF.

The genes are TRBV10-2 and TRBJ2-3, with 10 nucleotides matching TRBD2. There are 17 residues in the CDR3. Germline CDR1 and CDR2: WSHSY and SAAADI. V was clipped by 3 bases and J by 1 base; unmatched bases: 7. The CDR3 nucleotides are TGCGCCAGCAGTGATCGCGACGGACTAGCGGGCACAGATACGCAGTATTTT. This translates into CASSDRDGLAGTDTQYF.

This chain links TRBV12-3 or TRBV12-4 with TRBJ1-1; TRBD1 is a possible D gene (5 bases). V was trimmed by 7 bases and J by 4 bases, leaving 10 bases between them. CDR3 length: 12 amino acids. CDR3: CASIRGFTEAFF. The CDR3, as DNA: TGTGCCAGCATTCGGGGGTTCACTGAAGCTTTCTTT.

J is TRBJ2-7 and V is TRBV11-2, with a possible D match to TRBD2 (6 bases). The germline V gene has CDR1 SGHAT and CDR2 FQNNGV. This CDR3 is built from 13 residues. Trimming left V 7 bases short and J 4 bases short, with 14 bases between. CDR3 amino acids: CASTLGGPYEQYF. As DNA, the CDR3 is TGTGCCAGCACCCTGGGGGGTCCGTACGAGCAGTACTTC.

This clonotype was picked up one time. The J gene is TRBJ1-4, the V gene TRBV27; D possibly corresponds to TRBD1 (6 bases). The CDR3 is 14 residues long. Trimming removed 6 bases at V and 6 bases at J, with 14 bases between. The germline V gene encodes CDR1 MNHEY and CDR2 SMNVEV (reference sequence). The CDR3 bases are TGTGCCAGCAGACCCATAGGGGGGGATGAAAAACTGTTTTTT. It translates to CASRPIGGDEKLFF.

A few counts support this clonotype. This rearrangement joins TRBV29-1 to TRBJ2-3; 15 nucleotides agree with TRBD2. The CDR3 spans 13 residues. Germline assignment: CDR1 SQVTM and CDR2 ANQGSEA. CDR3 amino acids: CSGLAGGPDTQYF. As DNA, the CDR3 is TGCAGTGGACTAGCGGGAGGGCCAGATACGCAGTATTTT.

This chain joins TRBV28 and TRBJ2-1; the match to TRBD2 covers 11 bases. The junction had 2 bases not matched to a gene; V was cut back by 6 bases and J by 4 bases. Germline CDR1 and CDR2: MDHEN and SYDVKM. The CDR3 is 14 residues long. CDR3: CASRGTSGYNEQFF. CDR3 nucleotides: TGTGCCAGCAGGGGGACTAGCGGATACAATGAGCAGTTCTTC.

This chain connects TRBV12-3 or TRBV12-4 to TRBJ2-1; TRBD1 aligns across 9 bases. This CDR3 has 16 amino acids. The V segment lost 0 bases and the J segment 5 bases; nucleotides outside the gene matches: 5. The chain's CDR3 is CASSLAGQGSHNEQFF. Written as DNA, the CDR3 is TGTGCCAGCAGTTTAGCTGGACAGGGGTCCCACAATGAGCAGTTCTTC.